This T cell receptor (beta chain) was identified in a study of T cell responses to AZD1222 COVID-19 vaccine. Study-level results: It should be noted that donors were predominantly white British and more often female, and clonal diversity was possibly underestimated. Spike-specific TCR repertoires showed rising breadth and depth after two AZD1222 doses.

Of note for this clone: Its antigen remains unknown.

Germline V gene sequence: CDR1 SGDLS, CDR2 YYNGEE. Trimming left V 0 bases short and J 0 bases short, with 10 bases between. There are 16 residues in the CDR3. Pooled samples include second doses given at about 4 or 12 weeks. The assay was immunoSEQ multiplex PCR, and TCRdb's table has in-frame clones only and misses some. The table includes roughly 80,000 clones, about nine tenths detected once. This chain uses TRBV9 with TRBJ1-3; the D is unclear. The TCR comes from an adult who received the AZD1222 COVID-19 vaccine. The sample was peripheral blood, taken 28 days after the second AZD1222 dose. The chain's CDR3 is CASSVDPGTSGNTIYF. The CDR3 DNA reads TGTGCCAGCAGCGTAGATCCAGGAACCTCTGGAAACACCATATATTTT.